The entry that follows covers one T cell receptor beta chain sequence. The antigen is unknown. The sample comes from a study of cytomegalovirus exposure and HLA in healthy donors. General study results and limits: CMV antigen specificity of three CMV-associated chains was confirmed in vitro. Relative to equally common others, HLA-associated TCR beta chains showed greater clonal expansion in a later analysis. In all likelihood, a cluster of highly shared sequence variants was a sequencing artifact. A later analysis linked a missense DCLRE1C variant to TCR beta V- and J-gene trimming.

The PCR employed 60 Vbeta primers together with 13 Jbeta primers. The table came from immunoSEQ multiplex PCR; TCRdb's copy has only in-frame clones and leaves some out. The table records over 200,000 clones, around 73% of them present only once. CDR3 length: 13 amino acids. The V gene's germline CDR1 is MDHEN and CDR2 SYDVKM. V gave up 3 bases and J gave up 3 bases, with 9 bases separating them. This chain connects TRBV28 to TRBJ2-7; TRBD1 is a possible D gene (6 bases). The clonotype was recovered from a male donor in good health and CMV-seronegative. Sample: PBMCs. The CDR3 bases are TGTGCCAGCAGTTTGGGACACTTCTACGAGCAGTACTTC. This gives the protein CASSLGHFYEQYF.